This TCR beta chain stems from a study of shared clonotypes between healthy human individuals. Study-wide findings and caveats: Memory subsets generally showed lower estimated richness than naive subsets.

Method: immunoSEQ multiplex PCR; TCRdb's copy keeps in-frame clones and lacks some. The repertoire holds approximately 2.5 million clones, with around nine tenths as singletons. As concerns this clone: Its antigen is undetermined.

V lost 6 bases and J lost 5; bases outside the gene matches: 9. CDR1 and CDR2 from the germline V gene are LNHDA and SQIVND (reference sequence). The CDR3 runs to 15 residues. The source material was naive CD4+ T cells sorted from blood. Subset specified: CD45RA+ positively selected. J is TRBJ2-5 and V is TRBV19, with TRBD2 identical over 10 bases. The source of this sequence is a young man in good health. CDR3 region: CASSIIAGGGETQYF. CDR3 DNA: TGTGCCAGTAGCATAATAGCGGGAGGAGGTGAGACCCAGTACTTC.